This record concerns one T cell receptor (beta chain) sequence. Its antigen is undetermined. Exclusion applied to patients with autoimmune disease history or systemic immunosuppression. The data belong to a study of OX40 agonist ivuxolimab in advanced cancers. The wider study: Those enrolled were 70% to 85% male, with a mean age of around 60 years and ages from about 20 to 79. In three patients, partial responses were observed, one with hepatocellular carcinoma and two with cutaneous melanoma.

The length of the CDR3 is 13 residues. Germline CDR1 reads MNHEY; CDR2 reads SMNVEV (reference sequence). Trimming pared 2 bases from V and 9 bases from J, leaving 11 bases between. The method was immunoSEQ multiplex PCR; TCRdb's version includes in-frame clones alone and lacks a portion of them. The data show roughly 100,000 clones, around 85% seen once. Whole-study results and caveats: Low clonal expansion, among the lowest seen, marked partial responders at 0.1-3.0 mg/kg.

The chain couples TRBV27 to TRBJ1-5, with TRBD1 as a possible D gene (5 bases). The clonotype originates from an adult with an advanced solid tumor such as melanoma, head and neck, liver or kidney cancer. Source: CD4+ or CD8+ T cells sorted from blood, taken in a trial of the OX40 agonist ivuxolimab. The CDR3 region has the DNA TGTGCCAGCAGTTTAGCCAGGGCTTGGCCCCAGCATTTT. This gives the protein CASSLARAWPQHF.